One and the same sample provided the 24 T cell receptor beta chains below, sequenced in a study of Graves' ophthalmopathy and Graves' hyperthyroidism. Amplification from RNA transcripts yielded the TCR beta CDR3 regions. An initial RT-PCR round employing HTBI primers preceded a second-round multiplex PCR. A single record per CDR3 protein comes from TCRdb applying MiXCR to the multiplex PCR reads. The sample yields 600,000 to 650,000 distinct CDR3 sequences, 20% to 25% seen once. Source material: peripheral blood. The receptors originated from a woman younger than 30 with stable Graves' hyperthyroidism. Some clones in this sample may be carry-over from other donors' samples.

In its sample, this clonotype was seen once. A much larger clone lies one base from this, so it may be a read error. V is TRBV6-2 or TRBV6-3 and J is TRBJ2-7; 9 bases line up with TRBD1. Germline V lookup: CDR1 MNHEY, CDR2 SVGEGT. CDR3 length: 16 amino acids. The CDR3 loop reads CASTPFRDRASYDQYF. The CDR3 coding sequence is TGTGCCAGCACCCCTTTCCGGGACAGGGCTTCCTACGATCAGTACTTC.

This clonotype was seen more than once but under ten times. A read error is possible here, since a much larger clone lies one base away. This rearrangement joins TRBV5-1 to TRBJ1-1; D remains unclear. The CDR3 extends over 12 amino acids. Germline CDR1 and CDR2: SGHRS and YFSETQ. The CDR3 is CASKVDTTEACF. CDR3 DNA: TGCGCCAGCAAAGTTGATACGACTGAAGCTTGCTTT.

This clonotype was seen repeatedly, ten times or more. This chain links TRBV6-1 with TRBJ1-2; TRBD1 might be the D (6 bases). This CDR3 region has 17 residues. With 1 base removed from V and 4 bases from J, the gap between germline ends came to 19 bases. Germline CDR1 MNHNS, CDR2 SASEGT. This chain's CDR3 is CASSEGVQFGGAYGYTF. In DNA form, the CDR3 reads TGTGCCAGCAGTGAAGGCGTGCAGTTCGGGGGGGCCTATGGCTACACCTTC.

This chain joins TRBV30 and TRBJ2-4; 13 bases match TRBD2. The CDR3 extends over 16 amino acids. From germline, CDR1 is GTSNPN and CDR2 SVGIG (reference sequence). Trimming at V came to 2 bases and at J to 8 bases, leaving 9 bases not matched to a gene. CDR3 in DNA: TGTGCCTGGAGTTTGGGGACTAGCGGGGCCGTGGACATTCAGTACTTC. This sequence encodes CAWSLGTSGAVDIQYF.

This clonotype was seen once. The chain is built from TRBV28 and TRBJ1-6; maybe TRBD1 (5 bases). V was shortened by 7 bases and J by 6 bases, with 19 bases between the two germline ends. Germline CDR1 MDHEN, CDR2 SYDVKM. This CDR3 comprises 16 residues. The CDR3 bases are TGTGCCAGCAAGGATAGGTGGACAATTGGTAATTCACCCCTCCACTTT. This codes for CASKDRWTIGNSPLHF. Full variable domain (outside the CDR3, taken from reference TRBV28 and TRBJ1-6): DVKVTQSSRYLVKRTGEKVFLECVQDMDHENMFWYRQDPGLGLRLIYFSYDVKMKEKGDIPEGYSVSREKKERFSLILESASTNQTSMYLCASKDRWTIGNSPLHFGNGTRLTVT.

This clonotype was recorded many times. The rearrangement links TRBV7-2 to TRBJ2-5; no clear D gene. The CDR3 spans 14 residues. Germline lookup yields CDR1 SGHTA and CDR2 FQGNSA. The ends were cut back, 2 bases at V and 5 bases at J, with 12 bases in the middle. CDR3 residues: CASSLTPSSETQYF. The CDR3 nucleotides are TGTGCCAGCAGCTTAACCCCCTCAAGCGAGACCCAGTACTTC. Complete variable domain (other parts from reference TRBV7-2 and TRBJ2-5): GAGVSQSPSNKVTEKGKDVELRCDPISGHTALYWYRQSLGQGLEFLIYFQGNSAPDKSGLPSDRFSAERTGGSVSTLTIQRTQQEDSAVYLCASSLTPSSETQYFGPGTRLLVL.

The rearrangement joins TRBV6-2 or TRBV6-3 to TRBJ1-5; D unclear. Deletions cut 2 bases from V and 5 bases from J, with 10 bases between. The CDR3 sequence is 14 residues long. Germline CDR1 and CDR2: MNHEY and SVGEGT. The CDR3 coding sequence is TGTGCCAGCAGTTACGGGTTACCTCATCAGCCCCAGCATTTT. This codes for CASSYGLPHQPQHF.

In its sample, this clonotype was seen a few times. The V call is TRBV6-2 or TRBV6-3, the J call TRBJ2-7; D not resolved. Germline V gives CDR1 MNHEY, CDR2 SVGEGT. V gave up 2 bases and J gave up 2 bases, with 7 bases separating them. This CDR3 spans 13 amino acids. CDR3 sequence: CASSYNGPYEQYF. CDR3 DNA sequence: TGTGCCAGCAGTTACAACGGCCCCTACGAGCAGTACTTC.

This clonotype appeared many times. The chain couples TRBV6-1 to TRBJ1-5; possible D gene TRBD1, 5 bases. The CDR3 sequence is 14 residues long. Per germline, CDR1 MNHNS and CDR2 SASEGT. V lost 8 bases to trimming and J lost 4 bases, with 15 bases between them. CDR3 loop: CASLGGELNQPQHF. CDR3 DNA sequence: TGTGCCAGCCTGGGAGGGGAACTAAATCAGCCCCAGCATTTT.

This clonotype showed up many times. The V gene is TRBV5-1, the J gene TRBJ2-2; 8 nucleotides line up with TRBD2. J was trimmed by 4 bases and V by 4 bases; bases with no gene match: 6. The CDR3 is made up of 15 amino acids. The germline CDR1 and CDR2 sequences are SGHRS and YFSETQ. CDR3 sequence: CASSRAGASTGELFF. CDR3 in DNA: TGCGCCAGCAGCAGAGCGGGGGCGAGCACCGGGGAGCTGTTTTTT.

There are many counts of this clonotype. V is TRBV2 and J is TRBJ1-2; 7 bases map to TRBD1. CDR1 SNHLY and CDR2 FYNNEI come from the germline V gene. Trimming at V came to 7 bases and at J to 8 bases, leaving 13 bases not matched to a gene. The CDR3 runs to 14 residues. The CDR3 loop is CASTPLGGAEGYTF. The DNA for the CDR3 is TGTGCCAGCACTCCCCTAGGGGGCGCGGAAGGCTACACCTTC.

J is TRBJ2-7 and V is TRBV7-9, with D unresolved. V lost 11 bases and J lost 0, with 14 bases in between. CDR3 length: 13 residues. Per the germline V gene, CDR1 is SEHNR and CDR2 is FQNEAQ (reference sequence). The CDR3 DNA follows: TGTGCCCTGAGACCGAGGAGCTCCTACGAGCAGTACTTC. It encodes CALRPRSSYEQYF. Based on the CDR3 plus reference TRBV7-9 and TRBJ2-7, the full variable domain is DTGVSQNPRHKITKRGQNVTFRCDPISEHNRLYWYRQTLGQGPEFLTYFQNEAQLEKSRLLSDRFSAERPKGSFSTLEIQRTEQGDSAMYLCALRPRSSYEQYFGPGTRLTVT.

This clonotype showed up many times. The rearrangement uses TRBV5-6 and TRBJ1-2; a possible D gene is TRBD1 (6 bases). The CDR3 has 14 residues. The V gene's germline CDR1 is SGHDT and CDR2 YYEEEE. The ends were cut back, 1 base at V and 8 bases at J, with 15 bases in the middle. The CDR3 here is CASSLYYRDSGYTF. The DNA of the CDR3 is TGTGCCAGCAGCTTGTATTACAGGGATAGCGGCTACACCTTC.

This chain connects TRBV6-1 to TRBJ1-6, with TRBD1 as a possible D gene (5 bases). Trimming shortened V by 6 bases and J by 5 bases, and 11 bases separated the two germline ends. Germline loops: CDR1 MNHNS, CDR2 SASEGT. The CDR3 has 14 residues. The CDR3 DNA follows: TGTGCCAGCAGAGGAGGAGGGGATAATTCACCCCTCCACTTT. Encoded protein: CASRGGGDNSPLHF.

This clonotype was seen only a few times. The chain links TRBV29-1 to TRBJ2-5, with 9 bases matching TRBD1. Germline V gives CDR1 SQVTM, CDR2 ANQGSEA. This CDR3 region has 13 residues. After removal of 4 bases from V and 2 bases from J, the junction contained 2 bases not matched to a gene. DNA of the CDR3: TGCAGCGTTGTACAGGGGGCTCAAGAGACCCAGTACTTC. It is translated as CSVVQGAQETQYF.

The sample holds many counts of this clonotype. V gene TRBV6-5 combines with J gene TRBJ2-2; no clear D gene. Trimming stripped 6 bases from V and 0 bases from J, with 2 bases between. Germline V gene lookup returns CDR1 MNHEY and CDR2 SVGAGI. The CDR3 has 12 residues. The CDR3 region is CASRANTGELFF. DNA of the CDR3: TGTGCCAGCAGAGCGAACACCGGGGAGCTGTTTTTT.

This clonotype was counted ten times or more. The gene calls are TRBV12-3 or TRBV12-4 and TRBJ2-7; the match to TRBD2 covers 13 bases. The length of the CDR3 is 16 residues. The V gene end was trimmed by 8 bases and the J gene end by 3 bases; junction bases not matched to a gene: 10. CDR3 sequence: CASGTSGATRHYEQYF. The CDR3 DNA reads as TGTGCCAGCGGGACTAGCGGGGCAACCCGACACTACGAGCAGTACTTC.

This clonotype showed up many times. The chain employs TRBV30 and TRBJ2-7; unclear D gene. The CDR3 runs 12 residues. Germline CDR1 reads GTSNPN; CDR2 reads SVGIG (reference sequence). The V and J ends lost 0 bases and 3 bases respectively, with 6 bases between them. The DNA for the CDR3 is TGTGCCTGGAGTGTCGGGCGCTACGAGCAGTACTTC. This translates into CAWSVGRYEQYF. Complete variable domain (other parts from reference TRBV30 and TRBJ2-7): SQTIHQWPATLVQPVGSPLSLECTVEGTSNPNLYWYRQAAGRGLQLLFYSVGIGQISSEVPQNLSASRPQDRQFILSSKKLLLSDSGFYLCAWSVGRYEQYFGPGTRLTVT.

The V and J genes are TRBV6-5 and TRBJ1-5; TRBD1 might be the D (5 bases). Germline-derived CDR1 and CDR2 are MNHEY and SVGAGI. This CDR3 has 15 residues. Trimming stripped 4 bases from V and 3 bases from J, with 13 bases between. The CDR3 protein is CASSFSRQLNQPQHF. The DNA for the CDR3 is TGTGCCAGCAGTTTTTCGCGACAGCTCAATCAGCCCCAGCATTTT.

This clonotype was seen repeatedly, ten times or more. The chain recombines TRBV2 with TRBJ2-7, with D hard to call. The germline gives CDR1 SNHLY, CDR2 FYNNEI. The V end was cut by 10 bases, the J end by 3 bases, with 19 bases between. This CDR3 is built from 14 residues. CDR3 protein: CAKLKLNGFYEQYF. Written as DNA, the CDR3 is TGTGCCAAACTAAAATTAAACGGATTCTACGAGCAGTACTTC.

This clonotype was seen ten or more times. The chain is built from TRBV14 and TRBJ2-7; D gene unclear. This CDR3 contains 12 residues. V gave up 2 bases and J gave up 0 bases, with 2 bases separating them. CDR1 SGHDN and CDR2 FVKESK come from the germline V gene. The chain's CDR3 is CASSQSSYEQYF. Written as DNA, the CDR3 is TGTGCCAGCAGCCAAAGCTCCTACGAGCAGTACTTC. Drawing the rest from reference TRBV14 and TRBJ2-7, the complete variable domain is EAGVTQFPSHSVIEKGQTVTLRCDPISGHDNLYWYRRVMGKEIKFLLHFVKESKQDESGMPNNRFLAERTGGTYSTLKVQPAELEDSGVYFCASSQSSYEQYFGPGTRLTVT.

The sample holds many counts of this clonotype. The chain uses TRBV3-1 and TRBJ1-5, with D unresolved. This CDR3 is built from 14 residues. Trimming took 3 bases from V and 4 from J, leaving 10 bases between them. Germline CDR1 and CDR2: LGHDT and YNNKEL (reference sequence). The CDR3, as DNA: TGTGCCAGCAGCCAGAACGGAAATAATCAGCCCCAGCATTTT. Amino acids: CASSQNGNNQPQHF.

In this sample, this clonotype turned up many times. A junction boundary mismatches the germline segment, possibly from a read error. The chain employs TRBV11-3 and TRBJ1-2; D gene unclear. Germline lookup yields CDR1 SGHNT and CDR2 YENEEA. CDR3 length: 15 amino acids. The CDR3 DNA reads TGTGCCAGCACCTTACCGCCCCGTTGTAACTATGGCTACACCTTC. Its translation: CASTLPPRCNYGYTF.

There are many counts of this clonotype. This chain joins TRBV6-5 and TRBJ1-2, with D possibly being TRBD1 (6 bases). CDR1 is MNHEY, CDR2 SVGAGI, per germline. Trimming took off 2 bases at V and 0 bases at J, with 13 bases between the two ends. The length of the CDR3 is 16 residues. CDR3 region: CASSYALDSTNYGYTF. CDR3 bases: TGTGCCAGCAGTTACGCTTTGGACAGTACTAACTATGGCTACACCTTC.